Given below is one TCR beta chain in context. Its antigen is not identified. The data derive from a study of tissue T cells after allogeneic stem cell transplantation. Study-wide results and limits: The patient cohort was small and clinically heterogeneous, with limited sampling depth.

The table came from immunoSEQ multiplex PCR; TCRdb's copy has only in-frame clones and leaves some out. The table has some 5,000 clones, 76% seen once. The V gene lost 5 bases and the J gene lost 5 bases, with 12 bases spanning the gap. This CDR3 contains 13 residues. Per germline, CDR1 LNHNV and CDR2 YYDKDF (reference sequence). The TCR was taken from a man between 35 and 75 years old who later had graft-versus-host disease after an allogeneic stem cell transplant. The rearrangement links TRBV15 to TRBJ1-2; D is perhaps TRBD1 (5 bases). Specimen: blood, collected before transplantation. The CDR3 spells CATSGGGLYGYTF. The CDR3 DNA is TGTGCCACCAGCGGGGGGGGACTATATGGCTACACCTTC.